This entry is about one TCR beta chain. The antigen it recognizes is unknown. The input lacks base qualities; no much larger clone sits a single base away. CDR1 DFQATT and CDR2 SNEGSKA are derived from the germline V gene (reference sequence). Trimming leaves V shorter by 2 bases and J shorter by 10 bases, with the junction holding 2 bases beyond the gene matches. From the cysteine through the phenylalanine, the CDR3 covers 13 amino acids. Only the CDR3 DNA stays, 39 bases, in frame from base 1. The library came from PCR. TCR sequencing of DNA from cultured CD4+ T cells used the Oncomine TCR Beta short-read assay at the Johns Hopkins FTIC core. The QIAamp micro DNA kit was used to extract genomic DNA from the cultured CD4+ T cells. The Oncomine TCR Beta libraries from cultured CD4+ T cells were pooled using unique dual indexes and then sequenced on an Illumina iSeq 100. Turning to the authors' computational methods: Non-productive sequences were filtered out, and CDR3s that did not start with C, did not end with F or W, or were shorter than 7 amino acids were discarded. Antigen-specific clonotypes were identified with the MANAFEST web application by comparing peptide-stimulated wells with reference and other culture wells. For a clone to be called positive, the clone needed an FDR below 0.05, an odds ratio above 5, and a productive frequency above 0.1% in at least two of three replicate wells. A clonotype was classed as cross-reactive if the clonotype showed significant expansion both in SARS-CoV-2 spike wells and in at least one common cold coronavirus spike condition. Levenshtein distances (stringdist) and unrooted phylogenetic trees (ape) in R version 3.6.1 were used to assess CDR3 homology. TCRdb cleaned the public reads at Q25 with fastp, built clones with MiXCR and kept in-frame beta chains. Rows are unified per CDR3 protein, each entry keeping the most common DNA and genes. What appears here as the V and J calls and clone size reflects TCRdb's work, not the paper's. The sample data list 18,000 or so distinct CDR3 sequences, and 44% of these were observed just once. The top ten clones comprise about a sixth of the sample.

The data belong to a study of vaccination and CD4 T cells after COVID-19 (dated by TCRdb to between 2020 and 2023). Broadly, across the study: Convalescent patients had a positive SARS-CoV-2 result on nasal swab PCR, and of these patients, fewer than ten had mild disease and one had severe disease. In the convalescent cohort there were six males and four females, among whom were two Hispanic individuals, seven Caucasians, two Asians and one multiracial person. Post-COVID blood samples from convalescent patients were collected a median of approximately 100 days after diagnosis, with a range of 35 to 161 days. Post-vaccine blood samples were taken a median of approximately 76 days after the second vaccine dose, with a range of 14 to 241 days. A few convalescent patients gave samples both early after vaccination (day 14) and late after vaccination (days 161 to 241). As controls, cultures received a CEFX viral epitope pool (the positive control), an HIV-1 Nef peptide pool (the negative control), or no peptide at all. The cultures were stimulated with overlapping spike peptide pools from SARS-CoV-2 and from the common cold coronaviruses HCoV-NL63, HCoV-OC43 and HCoV-229E. In over 8 COVID-19 convalescent patients and a handful of infection-naive healthy vaccine recipients, the spike-specific CD4+ TCR repertoire before mRNA vaccination was compared with the repertoire after mRNA vaccination. Each participant got two doses of either the Pfizer-BioNTech BNT162b2 vaccine (n=8) or the Moderna mRNA-1273 vaccine (n=2).

Study-wide findings and limitations: Among convalescent patients, a median approximately 88% of the SARS-CoV-2-reactive clones seen after vaccination appeared only after vaccination, which suggests priming specific to the vaccine. Although the median number of SARS-CoV-2-reactive clonotypes went up from roughly 23 after infection to 38 after vaccination, the increase was not significant. The number of convalescent patients in the study was relatively small, and the study did not examine early timepoints following natural infection. Of the vaccine-specific clones found in convalescent patients, nearly all (304 of 307) were mono-reactive for SARS-CoV-2 spike instead of being cross-reactive with common cold coronaviruses.

The sample's time point label, decoded: late sampling 161 to 241 days after vaccination in a few convalescent patients. The treatment or condition tag for this specimen amounts to: approximately 10-day PBMC culture with coronavirus spike peptide pools or control peptides (ViraFEST assay). To expand antigen-specific T cells with peptide pools and then pick out the expanded clonotypes through TCR sequencing, the study relied on the ViraFEST assay. The convalescent patients' positive SARS-CoV-2 PCR tests fell between March and December 2020, which was before the Alpha, Beta and Delta variants emerged in the United States. Each well held 1.5 million to 2.5 million PBMCs cultured with roughly 9.2 ug/ml peptide pools in IMDM containing approximately 5% human AB serum and approximately 10 IU/ml IL-2. On days 3 and 7, half of the culture medium was replaced with fresh IL-2-containing medium. Once the cells had been in culture for about 10 days, the EasySep CD4+ T cell isolation kit was used to isolate CD4+ T cells by negative selection. Ficoll-Paque Plus gradient centrifugation was used to isolate PBMCs from whole blood, and the isolated PBMCs were then either used fresh or cryopreserved at -140C. Triplicate wells were generally used for each culture condition.

The source material was CD4+ T cells from blood, cultured in vitro, sampled about 7 months after SARS-CoV-2 vaccination. The TCR was taken from a human donor who had recovered from COVID-19. This receptor chain uses TRBV20-1 and TRBJ2-1; a stretch of 13 junction bases matches TRBD2. The bases read TGCAGTGCTAGACAACTAGCGGGAGGGGAGCAGTTCTTC. Its coded protein is CSARQLAGGEQFF.